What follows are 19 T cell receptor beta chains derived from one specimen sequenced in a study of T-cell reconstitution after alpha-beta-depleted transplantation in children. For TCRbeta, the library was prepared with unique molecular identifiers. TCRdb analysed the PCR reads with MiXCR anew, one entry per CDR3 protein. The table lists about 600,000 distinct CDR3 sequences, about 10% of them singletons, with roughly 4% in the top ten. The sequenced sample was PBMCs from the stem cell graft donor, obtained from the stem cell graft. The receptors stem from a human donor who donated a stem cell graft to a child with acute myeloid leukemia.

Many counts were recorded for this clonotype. The CDR3 reads CATSDRGQGAREQYF. Written as DNA, the CDR3 is TGTGCCACCAGTGATCGAGGGCAGGGGGCACGGGAGCAGTACTTC. The chain has TRBV24-1 and TRBJ2-7; TRBD1 matches at 8 bases. This CDR3 contains 15 residues. V dropped 3 bases and J dropped 7; count of bases not matched to a gene: 10. The V gene's germline CDR1 is KGHDR and CDR2 SFDVKD.

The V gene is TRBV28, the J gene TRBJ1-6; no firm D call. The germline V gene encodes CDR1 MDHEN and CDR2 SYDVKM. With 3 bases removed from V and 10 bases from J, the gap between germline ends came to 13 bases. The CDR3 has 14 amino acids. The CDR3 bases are TGTGCCAGCAGTTTCCAGAGGTCGGTCTCACCCCTCCACTTT. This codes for CASSFQRSVSPLHF.

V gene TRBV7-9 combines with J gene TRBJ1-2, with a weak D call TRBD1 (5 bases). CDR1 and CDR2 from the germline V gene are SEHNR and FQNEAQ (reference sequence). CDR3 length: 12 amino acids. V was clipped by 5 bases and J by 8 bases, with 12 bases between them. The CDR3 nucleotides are TGTGCCAGCAGCACCATAAGACAGGGCTACACCTTC. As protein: CASSTIRQGYTF. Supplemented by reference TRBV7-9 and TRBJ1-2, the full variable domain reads DTGVSQNPRHKITKRGQNVTFRCDPISEHNRLYWYRQTLGQGPEFLTYFQNEAQLEKSRLLSDRFSAERPKGSFSTLEIQRTEQGDSAMYLCASSTIRQGYTFGSGTRLTVV.

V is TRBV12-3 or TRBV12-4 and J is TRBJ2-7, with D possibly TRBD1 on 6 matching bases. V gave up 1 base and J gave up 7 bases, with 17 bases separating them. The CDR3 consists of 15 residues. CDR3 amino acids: CASSLVRGQRGEQYF. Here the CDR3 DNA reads TGTGCCAGCAGTTTAGTACGAGGACAGCGTGGAGAGCAGTACTTC.

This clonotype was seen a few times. The CDR3 region is CASSRVGDSYEQYF. In nucleotides, the CDR3 is TGTGCCAGCTCAAGGGTTGGGGACAGCTACGAGCAGTACTTC. The chain recombines TRBV18 with TRBJ2-7; 7 nucleotides agree with TRBD1. The CDR3 extends over 14 amino acids. V was pared by 5 bases and J by 3 bases, with 7 bases of the junction left unmatched. Germline V lookup: CDR1 KGHSH, CDR2 LQKENI.

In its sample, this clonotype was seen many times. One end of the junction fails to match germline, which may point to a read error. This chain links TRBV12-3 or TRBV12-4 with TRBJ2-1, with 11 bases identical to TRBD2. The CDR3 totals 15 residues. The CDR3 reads CASSLAGGPYNEQFF. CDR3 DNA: TGCGCCAGCAGCTTAGCGGGAGGGCCCTACAATGAGCAGTTCTTC.

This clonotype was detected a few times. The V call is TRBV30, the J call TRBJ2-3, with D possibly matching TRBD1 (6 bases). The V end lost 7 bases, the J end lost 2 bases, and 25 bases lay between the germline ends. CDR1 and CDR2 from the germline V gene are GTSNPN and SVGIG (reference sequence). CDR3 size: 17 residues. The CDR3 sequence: CAYHTGRVRGYTDTQYF. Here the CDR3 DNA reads TGTGCCTACCATACAGGCCGTGTCAGGGGTTACACAGATACGCAGTATTTT.

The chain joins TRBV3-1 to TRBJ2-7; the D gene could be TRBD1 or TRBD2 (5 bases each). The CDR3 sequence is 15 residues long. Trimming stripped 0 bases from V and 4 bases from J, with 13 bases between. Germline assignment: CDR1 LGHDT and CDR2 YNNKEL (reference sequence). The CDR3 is CASSQDPGRTYEQYF. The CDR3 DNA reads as TGTGCCAGCAGCCAAGATCCGGGACGGACATACGAGCAGTACTTC.

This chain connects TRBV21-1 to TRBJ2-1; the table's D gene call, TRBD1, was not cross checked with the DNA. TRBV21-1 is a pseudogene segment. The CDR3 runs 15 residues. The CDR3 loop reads CASSMGAGSQNEQFF. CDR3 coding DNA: TGTGCCAGCAGCATGGGGGCGGGAAGCCAAAATGAGCAGTTCTTC.

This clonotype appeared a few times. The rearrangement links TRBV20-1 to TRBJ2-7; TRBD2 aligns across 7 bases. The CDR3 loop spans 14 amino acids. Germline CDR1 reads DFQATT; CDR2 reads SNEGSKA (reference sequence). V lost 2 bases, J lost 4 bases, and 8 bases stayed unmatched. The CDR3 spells CSARPPGREYEQYF. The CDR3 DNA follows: TGCAGTGCTAGACCCCCTGGGCGGGAGTACGAGCAGTACTTC.

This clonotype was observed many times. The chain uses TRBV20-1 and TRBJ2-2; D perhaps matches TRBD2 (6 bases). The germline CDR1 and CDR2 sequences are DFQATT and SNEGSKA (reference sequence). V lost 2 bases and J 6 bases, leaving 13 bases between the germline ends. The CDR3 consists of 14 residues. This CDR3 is CSARPSGDSGELFF. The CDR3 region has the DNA TGCAGTGCTAGACCCTCCGGGGACTCCGGGGAGCTGTTTTTT.

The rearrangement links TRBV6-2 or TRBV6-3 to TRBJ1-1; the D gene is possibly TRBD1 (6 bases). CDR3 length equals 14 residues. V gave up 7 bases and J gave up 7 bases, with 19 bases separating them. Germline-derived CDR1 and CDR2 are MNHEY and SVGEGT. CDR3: CASTNAGVNLEAFF. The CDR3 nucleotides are TGTGCCAGCACCAACGCAGGGGTGAACCTTGAAGCTTTCTTT.

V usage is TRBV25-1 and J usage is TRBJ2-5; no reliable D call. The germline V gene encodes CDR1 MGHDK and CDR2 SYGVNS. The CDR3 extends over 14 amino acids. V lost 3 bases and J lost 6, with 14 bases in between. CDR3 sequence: CASSEDVPRKTQYF. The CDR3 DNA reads TGTGCCAGCAGTGAGGACGTCCCCAGGAAGACCCAGTACTTC. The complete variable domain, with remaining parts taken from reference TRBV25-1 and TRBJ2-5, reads EADIYQTPRYLVIGTGKKITLECSQTMGHDKMYWYQQDPGMELHLIHYSYGVNSTEKGDLSSESTVSRIRTEHFPLTLESARPSHTSQYLCASSEDVPRKTQYFGPGTRLLVL.

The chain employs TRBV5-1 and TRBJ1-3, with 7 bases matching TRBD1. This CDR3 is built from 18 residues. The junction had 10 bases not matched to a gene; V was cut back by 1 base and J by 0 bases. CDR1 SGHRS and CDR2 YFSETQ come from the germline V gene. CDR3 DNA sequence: TGCGCCAGCAGCTTGACCTCTCCAAGGGGGCACTCTGGAAACACCATATATTTT. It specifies CASSLTSPRGHSGNTIYF.

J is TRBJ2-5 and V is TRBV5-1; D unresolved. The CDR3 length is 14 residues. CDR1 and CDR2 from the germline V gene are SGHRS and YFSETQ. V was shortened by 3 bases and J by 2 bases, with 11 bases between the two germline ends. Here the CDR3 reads CASSWGPGQETQYF. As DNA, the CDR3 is TGCGCCAGCAGCTGGGGTCCAGGACAAGAGACCCAGTACTTC.

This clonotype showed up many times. The CDR3 DNA reads TGCAGTGCTAGGAAGACAGGGGTCTACGAGCAGTACTTC. It encodes CSARKTGVYEQYF. The rearrangement links TRBV20-1 to TRBJ2-7, with TRBD1 matching 8 bases. The J segment lost 3 bases and the V segment lost 3 bases, leaving 4 bases of the junction unmatched. CDR3 size: 13 residues. CDR1 and CDR2 from the germline V gene are DFQATT and SNEGSKA (reference sequence).

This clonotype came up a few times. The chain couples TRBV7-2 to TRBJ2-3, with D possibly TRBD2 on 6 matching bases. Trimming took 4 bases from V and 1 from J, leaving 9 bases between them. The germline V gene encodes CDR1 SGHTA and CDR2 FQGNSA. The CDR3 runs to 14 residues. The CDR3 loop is CASSSRERTDTQYF. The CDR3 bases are TGTGCCAGCAGCTCCCGGGAGCGCACAGATACGCAGTATTTT.

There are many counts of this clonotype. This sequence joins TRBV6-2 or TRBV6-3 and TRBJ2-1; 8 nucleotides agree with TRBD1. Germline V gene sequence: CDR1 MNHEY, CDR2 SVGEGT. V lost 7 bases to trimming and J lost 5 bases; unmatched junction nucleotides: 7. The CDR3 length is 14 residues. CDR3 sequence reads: CASTWDRYHNEQFF. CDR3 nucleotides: TGTGCCAGCACTTGGGACAGGTACCACAATGAGCAGTTCTTC.

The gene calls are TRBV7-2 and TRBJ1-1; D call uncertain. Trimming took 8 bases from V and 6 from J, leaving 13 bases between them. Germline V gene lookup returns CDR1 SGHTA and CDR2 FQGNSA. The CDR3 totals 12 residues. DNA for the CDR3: TGTGCCAGCCTGTTGAAGGGCGCTGAAGCTTTCTTT. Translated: CASLLKGAEAFF.